The 26 T cell receptor beta chains in this list originate from one sample, sequenced in a study of T cell responses to AZD1222 COVID-19 vaccine. Some clones are missing from TCRdb's copy, which holds only in-frame ones; the method was immunoSEQ multiplex PCR. The repertoire holds 55,000 to 80,000 clones, with roughly nine tenths as singletons. The sample was peripheral blood, taken 28 days after the second AZD1222 dose. These receptors originate from an adult who received the AZD1222 COVID-19 vaccine.

The chain joins TRBV12-3 or TRBV12-4 to TRBJ1-1; the D gene is possibly TRBD1 (5 bases). V was pared by 8 bases and J by 4 bases, with 14 bases between. The CDR3 length is 13 residues. CDR3 residues: CASSPRGGTEAFF. CDR3 DNA sequence: TGTGCCAGCTCCCCGAGGGGAGGCACTGAAGCTTTCTTT.

This chain joins TRBV5-6 and TRBJ1-3; no definite D call. Trimming shortened V by 4 bases and J by 4 bases, and 15 bases separated the two germline ends. CDR3 length: 15 amino acids. Germline V gene data show CDR1 as SGHDT and CDR2 as YYEEEE. In DNA form, the CDR3 reads TGTGCCAGCAGCCCGGACGCGGGGTACGGAAACACCATATATTTT. Translated, it gives CASSPDAGYGNTIYF.

The rearrangement uses TRBV7-2 and TRBJ1-4, with 9 positions matching TRBD1. The CDR3 runs to 16 residues. The trim removed 4 bases at V and 4 bases at J, leaving 7 bases unmatched. Germline V gene sequence: CDR1 SGHTA, CDR2 FQGNSA. The CDR3 sequence is CASSSRTGVINEKLFF. CDR3 nucleotides: TGTGCCAGCAGCTCGCGGACAGGGGTCATTAATGAAAAACTGTTTTTT.

The rearrangement joins TRBV4-2 to TRBJ2-7; the D gene could be TRBD1 or TRBD2 (5 bases each). Germline V gene data show CDR1 as LGHNA and CDR2 as YNFKEQ. The CDR3 has 15 amino acids. Trimming left V 0 bases short and J 2 bases short, with 11 bases between. The CDR3 is CASSQDGAVAYEQYF. The CDR3 DNA is TGTGCCAGCAGCCAAGACGGGGCAGTAGCCTACGAGCAGTACTTC.

The chain links TRBV27 to TRBJ2-5; no definite D call. Germline CDR1 reads MNHEY; CDR2 reads SMNVEV (reference sequence). With 7 bases removed from V and 2 bases from J, the gap between germline ends came to 2 bases. The CDR3 is made up of 10 amino acids. The CDR3 region is CASKQETQYF. The CDR3 DNA is TGTGCCAGCAAACAAGAGACCCAGTACTTC.

The chain recombines TRBV18 with TRBJ1-1; a possible D gene is TRBD1 (5 bases). The CDR3 length is 12 residues. Trimming pared 2 bases from V and 4 bases from J, leaving 5 bases between. Germline V lookup: CDR1 KGHSH, CDR2 LQKENI. The CDR3 region has the DNA TGTGCCAGCTCACCAGGGGCCACTGAAGCTTTCTTT. Its protein is CASSPGATEAFF.

CDR3 sequence reads: CASSVDPTSGNTIYF. The CDR3 DNA reads TGTGCCAGCAGCGTAGACCCCACCTCTGGAAACACCATATATTTT. This chain connects TRBV9 to TRBJ1-3; D unresolved. CDR3 length: 15 residues. Between the trimmed V and J ends, which lost 0 bases and 0 bases, there was a span of 7 bases. Germline CDR1 and CDR2: SGDLS and YYNGEE.

The rearrangement joins TRBV13 to TRBJ1-4; possible D gene TRBD1, 5 bases. This CDR3 comprises 13 residues. V lost 3 bases and J 11 bases, leaving 13 bases between the germline ends. The germline CDR1 and CDR2 sequences are PRHDT and FYEKMQ (reference sequence). The CDR3 sequence is CASSLRGAGKLFF. The CDR3 nucleotides read TGTGCCAGCAGCTTGCGGGGCGCGGGGAAACTGTTTTTT.

This chain links TRBV28 with TRBJ2-7, with D possibly being TRBD1 (6 bases). The CDR3 is made up of 16 amino acids. CDR1 and CDR2 (germline): MDHEN, SYDVKM. Trimming took off 7 bases at V and 6 bases at J, with 25 bases between the two ends. The CDR3 loop is CASNPTRTAQISEQYF. The DNA of the CDR3 is TGTGCCAGCAACCCGACCCGGACAGCGCAGATCTCCGAGCAGTACTTC.

This chain joins TRBV3-1 (or the pseudogene TRBV3-2) and TRBJ1-6; D perhaps matches TRBD1 (6 bases). The V gene lost 5 bases and the J gene lost 6 bases, with 23 bases spanning the gap. This CDR3 has 18 residues. Germline values: CDR1 LGHDT, CDR2 YNNKEL (reference sequence). The CDR3 loop reads CASSSRGGDGLINSPLHF. As DNA, the CDR3 is TGTGCCAGCAGCTCAAGAGGGGGGGATGGGCTTATTAATTCACCCCTCCACTTT.

The gene calls are TRBV5-1 and TRBJ1-2, with TRBD1 matching over 8 bases. Per the germline V gene, CDR1 is SGHRS and CDR2 is YFSETQ. This CDR3 is built from 16 residues. Losses at the gene ends were 2 bases for V and 7 bases for J; bases not matched to a gene: 13. The CDR3 protein is CASSFGRAQGASGYTF. The CDR3 coding sequence is TGCGCCAGCAGCTTTGGTCGAGCTCAGGGGGCTAGTGGCTACACCTTC.

This chain connects TRBV5-1 to TRBJ2-1, with 9 positions matching TRBD1. This CDR3 is built from 16 residues. The germline V gene has CDR1 SGHRS and CDR2 YFSETQ. V trimming: 4 bases; J trimming: 1 base; junction bases outside the gene matches: 6. DNA for the CDR3: TGCGCCAGCAGCAGGGACAGGGCTGGGTCCTACAATGAGCAGTTCTTC. It is translated as CASSRDRAGSYNEQFF.

The chain is built from TRBV20-1 and TRBJ1-1, with 7 bases matching TRBD1. J gave up 1 base and V 3 bases, and 5 bases lay outside the gene matches. CDR1 is DFQATT and CDR2 is SNEGSKA in the germline V gene (reference sequence). The CDR3 totals 14 residues. The CDR3 region has the DNA TGCAGTGCTAGTAGACAGGGTGGGAACACTGAAGCTTTCTTT. Translation gives CSASRQGGNTEAFF.

This chain connects TRBV5-1 to TRBJ2-2; tentatively, D is TRBD1 (6 bases). The CDR3 loop spans 16 amino acids. Germline V gene data show CDR1 as SGHRS and CDR2 as YFSETQ. The germline V and J ends were trimmed by 3 bases and 6 bases, with 18 bases remaining between them. Here the CDR3 reads CASSSGVAGASGELFF. CDR3 sequence (DNA): TGCGCCAGCAGCTCCGGTGTGGCAGGGGCATCCGGGGAGCTGTTTTTT.

This chain connects TRBV4-1 to TRBJ1-4; D is unresolved. The V end lost 1 base, the J end lost 8 bases, and 11 bases lay between the germline ends. The germline V gene encodes CDR1 MGHRA and CDR2 YSYEKL. The CDR3 has 14 amino acids. In DNA form, the CDR3 reads TGCGCCAGCAGCCAAGTTACCCTAGTCGAAAAACTGTTTTTT. It translates to CASSQVTLVEKLFF.

The chain carries TRBV27 and TRBJ2-7; D is unclear. Germline loops: CDR1 MNHEY, CDR2 SMNVEV (reference sequence). Trimming took off 10 bases at V and 3 bases at J, with 19 bases between the two ends. There are 14 residues in the CDR3. The CDR3 DNA follows: TGTGCCACTAAGTGGGGATTAGGAGACTACGAGCAGTACTTC. Amino acid sequence: CATKWGLGDYEQYF.

This chain joins TRBV4-1 and TRBJ2-7; 14 bases map to TRBD2. Germline V CDR1 and CDR2: MGHRA, YSYEKL. The CDR3 loop spans 15 amino acids. V shed 6 bases and J 4 bases; nucleotides not matched to a gene: 5. DNA for the CDR3: TGCGCCAGCAGTGAAGGGACTAGCGGGAGTTACGAGCAGTACTTC. It yields the protein CASSEGTSGSYEQYF.

V and J are TRBV6-2 or TRBV6-3 and TRBJ2-1; D remains unclear. This CDR3 has 15 residues. Germline-derived CDR1 and CDR2 are MNHEY and SVGEGT. The V end lost 5 bases, the J end lost 7 bases, and 18 bases lay between the germline ends. The CDR3 loop reads CASSVPGLLRNEQFF. The DNA of the CDR3 is TGTGCCAGCAGTGTACCGGGCCTCCTAAGGAATGAGCAGTTCTTC.

The chain combines TRBV6-5 with TRBJ1-1; perhaps TRBD1 as D (5 bases). Per germline, CDR1 MNHEY and CDR2 SVGAGI. The CDR3 has 15 residues. Trimming shortened V by 6 bases and J by 11 bases, and 25 bases separated the two germline ends. CDR3 residues: CASRTEFGLAFGAFF. The CDR3 bases are TGTGCCAGCAGGACAGAGTTCGGGTTGGCTTTTGGGGCTTTCTTT.

The table lists this clone with a few counts. The chain joins TRBV2 to TRBJ2-7, with D uncertain. Per the germline V gene, CDR1 is SNHLY and CDR2 is FYNNEI. The CDR3 is made up of 12 amino acids. The V end was cut by 3 bases, the J end by 6 bases, with 9 bases between. The CDR3 sequence is CASSESSPEQYF. The CDR3 DNA reads TGTGCCAGCAGTGAGTCAAGTCCCGAGCAGTACTTC.

This clone was found once. The chain links TRBV5-3 to TRBJ2-7; a weak D match, TRBD2 (5 bases). TRBV5-3 belongs to the ORF category, with a function that is uncertain. The CDR3 is made up of 10 amino acids. The V and J ends lost 7 bases and 4 bases respectively, with 6 bases between them. CDR3 in amino acids: CARGEYEQYF. CDR3 sequence (DNA): TGTGCCAGAGGGGAGTACGAGCAGTACTTC.

This rearrangement joins TRBV6-5 to TRBJ1-4; 10 bases are a match to TRBD1. The CDR3 runs to 12 residues. V was pared by 6 bases and J by 10 bases, with 2 bases of the junction left unmatched. CDR1 is MNHEY and CDR2 is SVGAGI in the germline V gene. The CDR3 DNA is TGTGCCAGCAGCAGGGACAGGGGAAAACTGTTTTTT. Translating it yields CASSRDRGKLFF.

This chain links TRBV29-1 with TRBJ1-2, with a possible D match to TRBD1 (5 bases). In germline, CDR1 is SQVTM, CDR2 ANQGSEA. This CDR3 region has 16 residues. The ends were cut back, 4 bases at V and 2 bases at J, with 20 bases in the middle. CDR3 sequence (DNA): TGCAGCGTTGGAATTCGTCAGGGAATTGGAAACTATGGCTACACCTTC. Amino acid sequence: CSVGIRQGIGNYGYTF.

V and J are TRBV9 and TRBJ2-5; 10 bases agree with TRBD2. Germline V gene data show CDR1 as SGDLS and CDR2 as YYNGEE. The CDR3 runs to 16 residues. The V segment lost 0 bases and the J segment 2 bases; nucleotides outside the gene matches: 4. For the CDR3, the DNA is TGTGCCAGCAGCGTAGGGCGAGCGGGAGGGCAAGAGACCCAGTACTTC. It translates to CASSVGRAGGQETQYF.

This chain joins TRBV4-1 and TRBJ2-2; D remains unclear. The CDR3 runs to 12 residues. V dropped 2 bases and J dropped 8 bases, with 6 bases sitting between them. In germline, CDR1 is MGHRA, CDR2 YSYEKL. The CDR3 sequence is CASSQLQGELFF. The CDR3 DNA reads TGCGCCAGCAGCCAACTACAAGGGGAGCTGTTTTTT.

This clone appeared a single time. This chain links TRBV6-5 with TRBJ2-3; TRBD1 matches 9 bases. This CDR3 comprises 14 residues. Germline V gives CDR1 MNHEY, CDR2 SVGAGI. With V trimmed by 7 bases and J by 5 bases, 7 bases remained unmatched. In DNA form, the CDR3 reads TGTGCCAGCACTAGGACAGGGGACGGAGATACGCAGTATTTT. It specifies CASTRTGDGDTQYF.